This TCR beta chain was identified in a study of blood T cell repertoires in COVID-19. Per the germline V gene, CDR1 is MDHEN and CDR2 is SYDVKM. Unmatched junction bases numbered 7, after V lost 1 base and J lost 5 bases. The length of the CDR3 is 16 residues. Here immunoSEQ multiplex PCR was the method, and the copy in TCRdb shows in-frame clones only, minus some. The sample comprises 70,000 to 90,000 clones, over 75% of which are singletons, and nearly 45% rests with the top ten. The TCR sequence derives from a human donor in a cohort sampled during active COVID-19. This chain connects TRBV28 to TRBJ1-3; 8 positions match TRBD1. Sequenced sample: peripheral blood. The CDR3 DNA follows: TGTGCCAGCAGTTTATTAGACAGGGGTAGAAGAAACACCATATATTTT. This encodes CASSLLDRGRRNTIYF.